What follows are 26 T cell receptor beta chains derived from one specimen sequenced in a study of Graves' ophthalmopathy and Graves' hyperthyroidism. Beta-chain TCR CDR3 regions were amplified from RNA transcripts. Second-round multiplex PCR came after first-round RT-PCR with HTBI primers. One entry per CDR3 protein results from TCRdb running MiXCR on the multiplex PCR reads. Of about half a million distinct CDR3 sequences in the sample, over 13% were seen once. Source material: blood. These receptors all stem from a woman between 25 and 40 years old with Graves' ophthalmopathy.

This clonotype was detected ten times or more. J is TRBJ2-5 and V is TRBV12-3 or TRBV12-4; D is uncertain. The CDR3 totals 13 residues. V was trimmed by 3 bases and J by 4 bases, leaving 9 bases between them. CDR3 amino acids: CASSLARRETQYF. Written as DNA, the CDR3 is TGTGCCAGCAGTTTGGCCCGGCGAGAGACCCAGTACTTC.

This clonotype was counted ten times or more. The rearrangement joins TRBV15 to TRBJ2-5; D may correspond to TRBD1 or TRBD2 (6 bases each). The CDR3 totals 17 residues. Trimming took 3 bases from V and 6 from J, leaving 23 bases between them. CDR1 LNHNV and CDR2 YYDKDF come from the germline V gene (reference sequence). The CDR3 protein is CATSRGGSGGGSQTQYF. Here the CDR3 DNA reads TGTGCCACCAGCAGGGGAGGATCCGGGGGCGGCTCACAGACCCAGTACTTC.

This clonotype occurred a few times. The chain combines TRBV5-1 with TRBJ2-5, with 8 bases that match TRBD1. The V gene end was trimmed by 4 bases and the J gene end by 4 bases; junction bases not matched to a gene: 15. The CDR3 extends over 17 amino acids. Per germline, CDR1 SGHRS and CDR2 YFSETQ. CDR3 sequence: CASSRTFRRQGRETQYF. For the CDR3, the DNA is TGCGCCAGCAGCCGCACATTTAGACGACAGGGGAGAGAGACCCAGTACTTC. Supplemented by reference TRBV5-1 and TRBJ2-5, the full variable domain reads KAGVTQTPRYLIKTRGQQVTLSCSPISGHRSVSWYQQTPGQGLQFLFEYFSETQRNKGNFPGRFSGRQFSNSRSEMNVSTLELGDSALYLCASSRTFRRQGRETQYFGPGTRLLVL.

Ten or more counts support this clonotype. The chain recombines TRBV2 with TRBJ1-1, with unresolved D. Trimming left V 8 bases short and J 1 base short, with 17 bases between. The CDR3 is made up of 15 amino acids. Germline V CDR1 and CDR2: SNHLY, FYNNEI. CDR3 residues: CASDPTSHRNTEAFF. Written as DNA, the CDR3 is TGTGCCAGCGACCCAACCAGTCACAGGAACACTGAAGCTTTCTTT.

This clonotype has at least ten counts. The V and J genes are TRBV20-1 and TRBJ1-1, with unresolved D. Germline V gives CDR1 DFQATT, CDR2 SNEGSKA (reference sequence). There are 10 residues in the CDR3. The CDR3: CNPLNTEAFF. CDR3 sequence (DNA): TGCAACCCTTTAAACACTGAAGCTTTCTTT.

This clonotype was observed at least ten times. The chain has TRBV5-4 and TRBJ1-2; weak D call: TRBD1 (6 bases). The germline V gene has CDR1 SGHNT and CDR2 YYREEE (reference sequence). Trimming took off 3 bases at V and 12 bases at J, with 18 bases between the two ends. The CDR3 length is 13 residues. As DNA, the CDR3 is TGTGCCAGCAGCTCGCCCGGGACATACATCGACACCTTC. Translated: CASSSPGTYIDTF.

This clonotype came up many times. The CDR3 nucleotides are TGTGCCACCAGCAGAGAACCCAGGACCTACGAGCAGTACTTC. This translates into CATSREPRTYEQYF. The V and J genes are TRBV15 and TRBJ2-7; D gene unclear. Germline V lookup: CDR1 LNHNV, CDR2 YYDKDF (reference sequence). The V end lost 0 bases, the J end lost 2 bases, and 8 bases lay between the germline ends. CDR3 length: 14 amino acids.

This chain joins TRBV27 and TRBJ1-5; D ambiguous. V was shortened by 5 bases and J by 0 bases, with 8 bases between the two germline ends. CDR1 MNHEY and CDR2 SMNVEV come from the germline V gene (reference sequence). The CDR3 runs 14 residues. CDR3 in amino acids: CASSAVDSNQPQHF. Here the CDR3 DNA reads TGTGCCAGCAGTGCAGTTGATAGCAATCAGCCCCAGCATTTT.

In the case of this clonotype: This may arise from a read error, as a much more abundant clone is one base away. The chain couples TRBV5-1 to TRBJ2-5, with 9 bases lining up with TRBD1. The CDR3 consists of 17 residues. Unmatched junction bases numbered 14, after V lost 0 bases and J lost 8 bases. Germline V gives CDR1 SGHRS, CDR2 YFSETQ. The CDR3 nucleotides read TGCGCCAGCAGCTTGGACAGGGGGCTCCCGATGGGCGATACCCAGTACTTC. This sequence encodes CASSLDRGLPMGDTQYF.

The table lists this clonotype with many counts. J is TRBJ1-1 and V is TRBV6-6; tentatively, D is TRBD1 (6 bases). From germline, CDR1 is MNHNY and CDR2 SVGAGI (reference sequence). The CDR3 is made up of 14 amino acids. The V end lost 11 bases, the J end lost 1 base, and 17 bases lay between the germline ends. The CDR3 coding sequence is TGTGCCGTATCAAGGGGGGTAGCGAACACTGAAGCTTTCTTT. It encodes CAVSRGVANTEAFF.

This clonotype was recorded at least ten times. The V gene is TRBV24-1, the J gene TRBJ1-1, with D possibly being TRBD1 (5 bases). There are 19 residues in the CDR3. Germline V gene lookup returns CDR1 KGHDR and CDR2 SFDVKD. The V gene lost 8 bases and the J gene lost 1 base, with 28 bases spanning the gap. The CDR3 spells CATNPLGQGDVERNTEAFF. The CDR3 DNA reads TGTGCCACCAACCCCCTCGGTCAGGGAGACGTGGAACGGAACACTGAAGCTTTCTTT.

This clonotype has just a few counts. The chain has TRBV29-1 and TRBJ2-7; 10 bases agree with TRBD2. With 5 bases clipped from V and 7 bases from J, the junction kept 11 bases outside the gene matches. Looked up from germline, CDR1 is SQVTM and CDR2 is ANQGSEA. The CDR3 totals 14 residues. CDR3 loop: CSVTPAGGPGEQYF. CDR3 coding DNA: TGCAGCGTTACCCCAGCGGGAGGGCCGGGAGAGCAGTACTTC.

This clonotype was counted ten times or more. DNA of the CDR3: TGTGCCATCAGTGAACCAAACACTGAAGCTTTCTTT. Residues: CAISEPNTEAFF. The chain joins TRBV10-3 to TRBJ1-1; unclear D gene. CDR1 is ENHRY and CDR2 is SYGVKD in the germline V gene. The CDR3 is 12 amino acids. The V end lost 3 bases, the J end lost 2 bases, and 4 bases lay between the germline ends.

The rearrangement uses TRBV11-2 and TRBJ1-1; 7 bases are shared with TRBD1. This CDR3 spans 13 amino acids. CDR1 and CDR2 from the germline V gene are SGHAT and FQNNGV. After removal of 5 bases from V and 9 bases from J, the junction contained 9 bases not matched to a gene. The CDR3: CASSPPGQTQAFF. CDR3 DNA sequence: TGTGCCAGCAGCCCCCCGGGACAGACTCAAGCTTTCTTT.

The chain uses TRBV6-5 and TRBJ1-6; maybe TRBD1 (5 bases). Per the germline V gene, CDR1 is MNHEY and CDR2 is SVGAGI. Trimming removed 2 bases from V and 15 bases from J, with 17 bases in between. The CDR3 has 14 residues. This CDR3 is CASSYPRQGRGLHF. The DNA for the CDR3 is TGTGCCAGCAGTTACCCAAGGCAGGGCCGGGGCCTCCACTTT.

This clonotype was counted between two and nine times. The chain joins TRBV4-3 to TRBJ2-5; the match to TRBD2 covers 12 bases. V shed 0 bases, J shed 5 bases, and the junction held 10 bases outside the gene matches. In germline, CDR1 is LGHNA, CDR2 YSLEER. This CDR3 has 18 residues. This chain's CDR3 is CASSQDRVASGRAETQYF. The DNA for the CDR3 is TGCGCCAGCAGCCAAGATCGGGTGGCTAGCGGGAGGGCGGAGACCCAGTACTTC.

In its sample, this clonotype was seen many times. V is TRBV24-1 and J is TRBJ1-5; 8 positions agree with TRBD1. Looked up from germline, CDR1 is KGHDR and CDR2 is SFDVKD. J was trimmed by 4 bases and V by 5 bases; bases with no gene match: 6. The CDR3 spans 15 residues. This CDR3 is CATSGRQGWNQPQHF. The CDR3 DNA reads TGTGCCACCAGTGGGAGACAGGGGTGGAATCAGCCCCAGCATTTT.

This clonotype was counted at least ten times. The J gene is TRBJ1-2, the V gene TRBV27; D remains unclear. CDR3 size: 13 residues. V lost 6 bases to trimming and J lost 2 bases, with 10 bases between them. Germline CDR1 is MNHEY and CDR2 is SMNVEV (reference sequence). In DNA form, the CDR3 reads TGTGCCAGCAGGGCTGGACGGAACTATGGCTACACCTTC. Translated: CASRAGRNYGYTF.

This clonotype was counted ten times or more. The chain links TRBV7-2 to TRBJ2-7; D is undetermined. Trimming shortened V by 2 bases and J by 3 bases, and 11 bases separated the two germline ends. The CDR3 is made up of 14 amino acids. The germline gives CDR1 SGHTA, CDR2 FQGNSA. As DNA, the CDR3 is TGTGCCAGCAGCTTAAGAGCTAGGCTCTACGAGCAGTACTTC. Protein: CASSLRARLYEQYF.

Note on this clonotype: A junction end diverges from the germline sequence, so it may reflect a read error. The V gene is TRBV5-1, the J gene TRBJ2-2; 7 nucleotides align to TRBD1. CDR1 and CDR2 (germline): SGHRS, YFSETQ. The CDR3 runs 14 residues. CDR3 in DNA: TGCGCCAGCTGCCCAGGGGGTTACACCGGGGAGCTGTGTTTT. Protein sequence: CASCPGGYTGELCF. The whole variable domain, filled in from reference TRBV5-1 and TRBJ2-2, reads KAGVTQTPRYLIKTRGQQVTLSCSPISGHRSVSWYQQTPGQGLQFLFEYFSETQRNKGNFPGRFSGRQFSNSRSEMNVSTLELGDSALYLCASCPGGYTGELCFGEGSRLTVL.

The sample holds many counts of this clonotype. The CDR3: CASSPLADQETQYF. Here the CDR3 DNA reads TGTGCCAGCTCACCTCTAGCAGACCAAGAGACCCAGTACTTC. This chain connects TRBV18 to TRBJ2-5, with D tentatively TRBD2 (5 bases). The V end was cut by 3 bases, the J end by 0 bases, with 8 bases between. The CDR3 contains 14 residues. Germline loops: CDR1 KGHSH, CDR2 LQKENI.

This clonotype was seen repeatedly, ten times or more. This chain links TRBV24-1 with TRBJ2-2; D could derive from TRBD1 or TRBD2 (5 bases each). Germline V CDR1 and CDR2: KGHDR, SFDVKD. Trimming cost V 0 bases and J 7 bases, with 14 bases left between them. CDR3 size: 16 residues. Here the CDR3 reads CATSDLSGRDDGELFF. The CDR3 DNA reads TGTGCCACCAGTGATTTGAGTGGCAGGGACGACGGGGAGCTGTTTTTT.

The V call is TRBV2, the J call TRBJ2-7; 9 positions match TRBD1. After removal of 6 bases from V and 3 bases from J, the junction contained 6 bases not matched to a gene. Germline V gene data show CDR1 as SNHLY and CDR2 as FYNNEI. The CDR3 length is 14 residues. CDR3 in amino acids: CASRAGTGNYEQYF. CDR3 in DNA: TGTGCCAGCAGAGCCGGGACAGGGAACTACGAGCAGTACTTC.

This clonotype was observed at least ten times. At one boundary the junction diverges from the germline segment, which might be a read error. The chain is built from TRBV5-1 and TRBJ2-7, with TRBD1 matching 8 bases. The CDR3 totals 14 residues. Germline V gene sequence: CDR1 SGHRS, CDR2 YFSETQ. CDR3 nucleotides: TGTGCCAGCAGTTCCGGGACAGGCGGTTACGAGCAGTACTTC. Its protein product is CASSSGTGGYEQYF.

There are many counts of this clonotype. The V call is TRBV28, the J call TRBJ2-5, with TRBD1 identical over 7 bases. The CDR3 has 15 residues. V shed 5 bases and J 1 base; nucleotides not matched to a gene: 7. Germline CDR1 and CDR2: MDHEN and SYDVKM. CDR3 sequence reads: CASSALQGPQETQYF. CDR3 nucleotides: TGTGCCAGCAGTGCGTTACAGGGGCCCCAAGAGACCCAGTACTTC.

V is TRBV6-1 and J is TRBJ2-7; TRBD1 or TRBD2 may be the D gene (6 bases each). CDR3 length equals 15 residues. Trimming removed 3 bases from V and 3 bases from J, with 15 bases in between. Germline V CDR1 and CDR2: MNHNS, SASEGT. CDR3 amino acids: CASSDGGLGSYEQYF. In DNA, the CDR3 is TGTGCCAGCAGTGACGGGGGCCTGGGCAGCTACGAGCAGTACTTC.